A selection of T cell receptor beta chains follows, all from one sample in a study of shared clonotypes between healthy human individuals. Data came from immunoSEQ multiplex PCR; TCRdb stores just in-frame clones and leaves some out. The sample records about 550,000 clones, just under 97% being singletons. Sequenced input: naive CD8+ T cells sorted from blood. The receptors originated from a woman in her twenties or thirties in good health. Each CDR3 is given with its conserved first and last residue. The D gene is left open where the match is weak. Only some rows state a clone size, as once, few, many or a class for expanded clones.

TRBV28,-,TRBJ1-1,TRBD1,CASSPPGTGGFLSLNTEAFF,TGTGCCAGCAGTCCCCCCGGGACAGGGGGTTTCCTCTCCCTGAACACTGAAGCTTTCTTT
TRBV30,-,TRBJ2-7,TRBD1,CASRDRAYEQYF,TGTGCCTCCCGGGACAGGGCCTACGAGCAGTACTTC
TRBV28,-,TRBJ2-2,-,CASSPEGTGTGELFF,TGTGCCAGCAGCCCAGAGGGAACGGGGACCGGGGAGCTGTTTTTT
TRBV6-1,-,TRBJ1-1,-,CASSELVTEAFF,TGTGCCAGCAGTGAACTCGTCACTGAAGCTTTCTTT
TRBV19,few,TRBJ1-1,-,CASSMAASNTEAFF,TGTGCCAGTAGTATGGCGGCCAGCAACACTGAAGCTTTCTTT
TRBV28,-,TRBJ2-5,-,CASSLSKGVGKWETQYF,TGTGCCAGCAGTTTATCTAAGGGAGTAGGGAAGTGGGAGACCCAGTACTTC
TRBV30,once,TRBJ2-2,-,CAWSVGATGELFF,TGTGCCTGGAGTGTAGGGGCTACCGGGGAGCTGTTTTTT
TRBV7-9,-,TRBJ1-1,TRBD1,CASRRTGDTEAFF,TGTGCCAGCAGACGGACAGGGGACACTGAAGCTTTCTTT
TRBV5-5,few,TRBJ2-5,-,CASSLVSHLETQYF,TGTGCCAGCAGCTTGGTCTCGCATCTCGAGACCCAGTACTTC
TRBV5-5,-,TRBJ2-5,-,CASSLDRSETQYF,TGTGCCAGCAGCTTGGATCGGAGCGAGACCCAGTACTTC
TRBV11-1,-,TRBJ2-5,TRBD1,CASSPRDRVETQYF,TGTGCCAGCAGCCCCAGGGACAGGGTTGAGACCCAGTACTTC